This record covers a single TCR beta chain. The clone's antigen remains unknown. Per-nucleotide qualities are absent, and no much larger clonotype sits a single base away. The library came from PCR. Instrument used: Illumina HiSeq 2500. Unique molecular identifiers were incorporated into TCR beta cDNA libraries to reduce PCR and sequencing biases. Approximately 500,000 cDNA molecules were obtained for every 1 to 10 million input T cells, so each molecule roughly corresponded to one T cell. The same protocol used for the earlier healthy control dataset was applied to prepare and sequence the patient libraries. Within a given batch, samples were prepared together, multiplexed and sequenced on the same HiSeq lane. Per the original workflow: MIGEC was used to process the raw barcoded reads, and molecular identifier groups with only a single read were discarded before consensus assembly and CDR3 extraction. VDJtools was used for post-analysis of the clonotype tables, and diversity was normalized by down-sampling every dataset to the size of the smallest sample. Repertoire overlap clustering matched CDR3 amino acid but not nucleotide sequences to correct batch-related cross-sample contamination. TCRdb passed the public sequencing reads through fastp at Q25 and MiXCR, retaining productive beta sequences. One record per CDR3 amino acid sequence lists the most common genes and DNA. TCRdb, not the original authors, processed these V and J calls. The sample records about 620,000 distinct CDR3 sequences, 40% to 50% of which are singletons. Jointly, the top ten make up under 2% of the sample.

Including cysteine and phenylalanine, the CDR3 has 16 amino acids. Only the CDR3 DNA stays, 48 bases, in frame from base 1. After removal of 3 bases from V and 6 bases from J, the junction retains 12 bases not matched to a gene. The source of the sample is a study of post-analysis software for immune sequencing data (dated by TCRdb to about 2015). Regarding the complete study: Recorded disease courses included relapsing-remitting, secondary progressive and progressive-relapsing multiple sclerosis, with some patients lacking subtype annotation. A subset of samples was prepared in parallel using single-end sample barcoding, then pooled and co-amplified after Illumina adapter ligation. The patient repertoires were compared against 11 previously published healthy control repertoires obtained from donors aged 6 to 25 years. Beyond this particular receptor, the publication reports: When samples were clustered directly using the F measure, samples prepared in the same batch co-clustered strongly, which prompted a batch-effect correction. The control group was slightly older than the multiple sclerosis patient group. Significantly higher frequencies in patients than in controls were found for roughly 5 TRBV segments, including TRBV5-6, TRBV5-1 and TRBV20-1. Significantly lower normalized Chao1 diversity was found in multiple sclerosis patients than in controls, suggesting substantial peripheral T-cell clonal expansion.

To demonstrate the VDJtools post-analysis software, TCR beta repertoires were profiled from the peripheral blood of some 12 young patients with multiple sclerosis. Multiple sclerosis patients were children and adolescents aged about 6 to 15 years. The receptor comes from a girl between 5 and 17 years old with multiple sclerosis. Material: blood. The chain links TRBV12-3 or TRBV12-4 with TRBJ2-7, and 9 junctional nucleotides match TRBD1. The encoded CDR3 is CASSFNWGQGSPEQYF. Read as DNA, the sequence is TGTGCCAGCAGTTTTAATTGGGGACAGGGATCCCCCGAGCAGTACTTC.